The 3 T cell receptor beta chains listed next were all sequenced from one sample in a study of blood T cell repertoires in COVID-19. TCRdb's copy holds only in-frame clones and misses some; the assay was immunoSEQ multiplex PCR. Seen here are about 250,000 clones, roughly 86% observed once, and the top ten hold 0.65% to 0.9%. Material for sequencing was peripheral blood. These receptors were collected from a woman aged 25 to 39 with acute or convalescent COVID-19.

The chain couples TRBV4-3 to TRBJ2-3; a possible D gene is TRBD2 (6 bases). The ends were cut back, 0 bases at V and 1 base at J, with 11 bases in the middle. From germline, CDR1 is LGHNA and CDR2 YSLEER. CDR3 length: 16 residues. The DNA of the CDR3 is TGCGCCAGCAGCCAAGAAGTTACGGGGGGCACAGATACGCAGTATTTT. This sequence encodes CASSQEVTGGTDTQYF.

The V and J genes are TRBV5-1 and TRBJ2-1; 7 bases are shared with TRBD2. Trimming cost V 2 bases and J 2 bases; bases outside gene matches: 4. CDR3 length equals 15 residues. Germline V lookup: CDR1 SGHRS, CDR2 YFSETQ. CDR3: CASSFLSGTYNEQFF. Here the CDR3 DNA reads TGCGCCAGCAGCTTTTTAAGCGGGACCTACAATGAGCAGTTCTTC.

The chain couples TRBV4-3 to TRBJ2-1; 10 bases fit TRBD2. The V gene end was trimmed by 3 bases and the J gene end by 5 bases; junction bases not matched to a gene: 10. From germline, CDR1 is LGHNA and CDR2 YSLEER. The CDR3 totals 17 residues. The DNA for the CDR3 is TGCGCCAGCAGCCAGAAGTTGGGACTAGCGCCCGACAATGAGCAGTTCTTC. It is translated as CASSQKLGLAPDNEQFF.